This T cell receptor (beta chain) was recovered during a study of PD-1 blockade in classical Hodgkin lymphoma. Points from the study as a whole: Patients newly diagnosed and complete responders had comparable baseline diversity.

Brentuximab vedotin exposure varied among the patients, all of whom had relapsed after autologous stem cell transplantation. Remarks on this clone: Antigen: not known.

Profiling relied on immunoSEQ multiplex PCR, and the TCRdb table lists in-frame clones only, not all of them. Altogether more than 90,000 clones are present, roughly 89% being singletons, with the ten largest covering more than 6.5%. Germline assignment: CDR1 MNHNS and CDR2 SASEGT. The CDR3 consists of 13 residues. Trimming cost V 4 bases and J 1 base, with 7 bases left between them. This TCR derives from a human donor with classical Hodgkin lymphoma. The sequences come from peripheral blood mononuclear cells (PBMCs), collected before the second cycle of nivolumab. The chain couples TRBV6-1 to TRBJ1-1; D unclear. The CDR3 loop reads CASSGVENTEAFF. The CDR3 coding sequence is TGTGCCAGCAGTGGGGTAGAGAACACTGAAGCTTTCTTT.